The rows below give T cell receptor beta chains drawn from one sample of a study of patients and donors after allogeneic stem cell transplantation. Each CDR3 protein gets one entry after TCRdb re-called the RT-PCR reads with MiXCR. The sample lists some 880,000 distinct CDR3 sequences, under 20% occurring once. Sequencing used blood, either unsorted or a sorted T cell fraction (not recorded which). The source of these receptors is a human donor who was either an allogeneic HSCT recipient or a stem cell or donor lymphocyte infusion donor (not recorded which). It is not recorded whose cells these are; they may come from a transplant donor. Each CDR3 is given without its conserved first and last residue. A clone size is listed for some rows: how often the clone was seen (once, few, many), or a class if it is expanded.

>TRBJ2-1|few|TRBV20-1
SARGGGGGTKTTGQF
>TRBJ2-4|few|TRBV12-3/TRBV12-4
ASSDRGRPNIQY
>TRBJ2-2|few|TRBV10-3
AISEYLPGLAKTGELF
>TRBJ2-7|NA|TRBV7-9
ASSPTVGRSYEQY
>TRBJ2-5|NA|TRBV12-3/TRBV12-4
ASSSRSGTSGLGETQY
>TRBJ2-1|many|TRBV29-1
SGSVGGRGNEQF
>TRBJ2-2|NA|TRBV20-1
SAISGMTGELF
>TRBJ2-7|few|TRBV5-5
ASSQSGTGSYEQY
>TRBJ2-1|many|TRBV20-1
SARRGNSYNEQF
>TRBJ2-1|NA|TRBV20-1
SARDVAGALLNEQF
>TRBJ2-7|NA|TRBV20-1
SAPKTASYEQY
>TRBJ2-7|NA|TRBV24-1
ATSEGGGSYEQY
>TRBJ2-1|NA|TRBV2
ASSQRESYNEQF
>TRBJ2-7|many|TRBV20-1
SAIQGLVPAEQY
>TRBJ2-7|NA|TRBV20-1
SASKGDSYEQY
>TRBJ2-5|NA|TRBV2
ASSEYGSAGTQY
>TRBJ2-2|few|TRBV5-1
ASSFQGQDTGELF
>TRBJ2-7|few|TRBV5-1
ASSLSTGGTYEQY
>TRBJ1-2|many|TRBV29-1
SGGPSSSWDGYT
>TRBJ2-5|NA|TRBV20-1
SASPDSLYQETQY
>TRBJ2-5|NA|TRBV9
ASSVASGPQETQY
>TRBJ2-3|NA|TRBV6-1
ASSEFAGGGYSDTQY
>TRBJ1-4|few|TRBV6-1
ASSPGRRQTNEKLF
>TRBJ2-1|few|TRBV20-1
SARGLAPSYNEQF
>TRBJ2-1|NA|TRBV5-1
ASSLALEDDEQF
>TRBJ1-2|NA|TRBV29-1
SGGGTNYGYT
>TRBJ2-6|NA|TRBV4-3
ASSQGPSGYGANVLT
>TRBJ2-7|few|TRBV12-3/TRBV12-4
ASSQRDGYGYEQY
>TRBJ2-1|NA|TRBV29-1
SVEPGLAIDEQF
>TRBJ2-7|NA|TRBV4-2
ASSLGGGMSDEQY
>TRBJ2-1|few|TRBV20-1
SARGTSTEQF
>TRBJ1-1|NA|TRBV5-1
ASASPGGVDNTEAF
>TRBJ2-2|NA|TRBV11-2
ASSRRPGTSGRAGELF
>TRBJ2-1|many|TRBV29-1
SAEGQNNEQF